Detailed here is one T cell receptor beta chain. The data belong to a study of blood T cell repertoires in COVID-19. Measured with immunoSEQ multiplex PCR; TCRdb has only the in-frame clones, and not every one. The sample carries 200,000 to 250,000 clones, roughly 89% recorded once. The CDR3 is made up of 12 amino acids. The germline V gene encodes CDR1 MNHEY and CDR2 SMNVEV (reference sequence). The germline V and J ends were trimmed by 6 bases and 9 bases, with 14 bases remaining between them. The chain has TRBV27 and TRBJ1-1; D possibly corresponds to TRBD1 (5 bases). The specimen sequenced was peripheral blood. This TCR was recovered from a man younger than 45 who had recovered from COVID-19. The CDR3 DNA reads TGTGCCAGCAGGAGACCTGGGACTAAAGCTTTCTTT. This gives the protein CASRRPGTKAFF.